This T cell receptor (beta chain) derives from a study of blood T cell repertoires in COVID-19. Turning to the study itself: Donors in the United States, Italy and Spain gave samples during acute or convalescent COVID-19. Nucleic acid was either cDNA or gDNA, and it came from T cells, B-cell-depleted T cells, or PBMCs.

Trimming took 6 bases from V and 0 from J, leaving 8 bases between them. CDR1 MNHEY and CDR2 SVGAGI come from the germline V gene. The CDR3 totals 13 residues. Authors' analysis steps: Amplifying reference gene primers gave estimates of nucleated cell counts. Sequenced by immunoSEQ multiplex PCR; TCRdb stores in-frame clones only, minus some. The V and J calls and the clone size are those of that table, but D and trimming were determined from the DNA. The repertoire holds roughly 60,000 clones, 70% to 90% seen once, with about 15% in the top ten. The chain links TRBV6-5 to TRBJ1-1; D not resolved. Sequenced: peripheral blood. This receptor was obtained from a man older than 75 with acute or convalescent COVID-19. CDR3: CASRMTMNTEAFF. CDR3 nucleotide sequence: TGTGCCAGCAGGATGACAATGAACACTGAAGCTTTCTTT.